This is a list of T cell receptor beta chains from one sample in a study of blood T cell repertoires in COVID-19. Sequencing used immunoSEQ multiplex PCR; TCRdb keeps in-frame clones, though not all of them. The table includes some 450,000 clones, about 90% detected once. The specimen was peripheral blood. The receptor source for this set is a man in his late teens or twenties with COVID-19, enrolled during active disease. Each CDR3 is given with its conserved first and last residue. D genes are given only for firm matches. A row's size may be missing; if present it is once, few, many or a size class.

CDR3: CASSQDADTQYF
DNA: TGTGCCAGCAGCCAAGACGCAGATACGCAGTATTTT
V: TRBV3-1/TRBV3-2
size: -
J: TRBJ2-3
D: -

CDR3: CASSRTSGSYEQYF
DNA: TGCGCCAGTTCCCGGACTAGCGGCTCCTACGAGCAGTACTTC
V: TRBV4-1
size: -
J: TRBJ2-7
D: TRBD2

CDR3: CASSLLVGGPSTDTQYF
DNA: TGCGCCAGCAGCTTGTTGGTGGGGGGACCTAGCACAGATACGCAGTATTTT
V: TRBV5-1
size: -
J: TRBJ2-3
D: -

CDR3: CSGSGGYGYTF
DNA: TGCAGTGGGTCAGGAGGGTACGGCTACACCTTC
V: TRBV20-1
size: -
J: TRBJ1-2
D: -

CDR3: CASSAGTDERKTQYF
DNA: TGTGCCAGCTCGGCAGGGACTGACGAGAGGAAGACCCAGTACTTC
V: TRBV18
size: -
J: TRBJ2-5
D: -

CDR3: CASSHRQGTHEQYF
DNA: TGTGCCAGCAGCCATCGACAGGGTACCCACGAGCAGTACTTC
V: TRBV14
size: -
J: TRBJ2-7
D: TRBD1

CDR3: CASSPGDSRMAPLHF
DNA: TGTGCCAGCAGCCCCGGGGACAGTCGTATGGCACCCCTCCACTTT
V: TRBV7-9
size: -
J: TRBJ1-6
D: TRBD1

CDR3: CASSPGTPPSGYTF
DNA: TGTGCCAGCAGCCCGGGGACACCCCCCTCAGGCTACACCTTC
V: TRBV4-2
size: -
J: TRBJ1-2
D: -

CDR3: CASSYDNRGPYNEQFF
DNA: TGTGCCAGCAGCTATGATAACAGGGGTCCCTACAATGAGCAGTTCTTC
V: TRBV7-9
size: -
J: TRBJ2-1
D: TRBD1

CDR3: CASSLAGGPEADTQYF
DNA: TGTGCCAGCAGCCTAGCGGGAGGGCCGGAAGCCGATACGCAGTATTTT
V: TRBV11-2
size: once
J: TRBJ2-3
D: TRBD2

CDR3: CASSGITAVSGNTIYF
DNA: TGTGCCAGCAGTGGGATTACAGCAGTCTCTGGAAACACCATATATTTT
V: TRBV2
size: -
J: TRBJ1-3
D: -

CDR3: CASSPGLAAYEQYF
DNA: TGTGCCAGCAGCCCGGGACTAGCGGCCTACGAGCAGTACTTC
V: TRBV7-8
size: -
J: TRBJ2-7
D: TRBD2

CDR3: CASSQGLAGGFSTSTDTQYF
DNA: TGTGCCAGCAGCCAGGGACTAGCGGGAGGTTTTAGTACTAGCACAGATACGCAGTATTTT
V: TRBV3-1/TRBV3-2
size: -
J: TRBJ2-3
D: TRBD2

CDR3: CASSLGQVVNEKLFF
DNA: TGCGCCAGCAGCTTGGGGCAGGTCGTAAATGAAAAACTGTTTTTT
V: TRBV5-1
size: -
J: TRBJ1-4
D: -

CDR3: CAWQRESDTQYF
DNA: TGTGCCTGGCAGCGGGAGTCAGATACGCAGTATTTT
V: TRBV30
size: -
J: TRBJ2-3
D: TRBD2

CDR3: CASSGGASLGAEQFF
DNA: TGTGCCAGCAGTGGTGGGGCCAGCCTAGGCGCTGAGCAGTTCTTC
V: TRBV2
size: -
J: TRBJ2-1
D: -

CDR3: CASSQGVGIASEQYF
DNA: TGCGCCAGCAGCCAAGGCGTCGGAATAGCCTCCGAGCAGTACTTC
V: TRBV4-1
size: -
J: TRBJ2-7
D: -

CDR3: CASSVQESTDTQYF
DNA: TGTGCCAGCAGCGTACAGGAAAGCACAGATACGCAGTATTTT
V: TRBV5-5
size: -
J: TRBJ2-3
D: -

CDR3: CASSPIAGGADTQYF
DNA: TGTGCCAGCTCACCAATAGCGGGGGGTGCAGATACGCAGTATTTT
V: TRBV18
size: -
J: TRBJ2-3
D: TRBD2

CDR3: CASSHGLADYNEQFF
DNA: TGTGCCAGCAGCCATGGACTAGCGGATTACAATGAGCAGTTCTTC
V: TRBV7-8
size: -
J: TRBJ2-1
D: TRBD2

CDR3: CASSPDGGQPRVSYNEQFF
DNA: TGTGCCAGCAGCCCGGACGGGGGACAGCCCCGGGTGTCCTACAATGAGCAGTTCTTC
V: TRBV4-2
size: -
J: TRBJ2-1
D: -

CDR3: CASSYSGQGSTEAFF
DNA: TGTGCCAGCAGTTACTCTGGGCAGGGGAGCACTGAAGCTTTCTTT
V: TRBV6-5
size: -
J: TRBJ1-1
D: -

CDR3: CASSSRTGENGYTF
DNA: TGTGCCAGCAGTTCAAGGACAGGGGAAAATGGCTACACCTTC
V: TRBV27
size: -
J: TRBJ1-2
D: TRBD1

CDR3: CATSLGSGRPNEQYF
DNA: TGTGCCACCAGCCTGGGAAGCGGGAGGCCCAACGAGCAGTACTTC
V: TRBV15
size: -
J: TRBJ2-7
D: TRBD2

CDR3: CASSFGATGELFF
DNA: TGTGCCAGCAGCTTCGGAGCCACCGGGGAGCTGTTTTTT
V: TRBV7-9
size: once
J: TRBJ2-2
D: -

CDR3: CASSLGVTGNDSPLHF
DNA: TGTGCCAGCAGCTTAGGGGTGACAGGGAATGATTCACCCCTCCACTTT
V: TRBV7-6
size: few
J: TRBJ1-6
D: TRBD1

CDR3: CASTNRASGGNTIYF
DNA: TGTGCCAGCACTAACAGGGCTAGCGGTGGAAACACCATATATTTT
V: TRBV3-1/TRBV3-2
size: -
J: TRBJ1-3
D: -

CDR3: CASSEHGQGLSTEAFF
DNA: TGTGCCAGCAGTGAACATGGGCAGGGTCTCAGCACTGAAGCTTTCTTT
V: TRBV6-1
size: -
J: TRBJ1-1
D: -

CDR3: CASSHGRGTSRYEQYF
DNA: TGTGCCAGCAGCCACGGGCGTGGGACTAGCCGCTACGAGCAGTACTTC
V: TRBV3-1/TRBV3-2
size: -
J: TRBJ2-7
D: TRBD2

CDR3: CASIRGLADLDTQYF
DNA: TGTGCCAGCATCCGAGGACTAGCGGACCTAGATACGCAGTATTTT
V: TRBV7-9
size: -
J: TRBJ2-3
D: TRBD2

CDR3: CASSLAAGGQGTEKLFF
DNA: TGTGCCAGCAGCTTAGCTGCAGGGGGCCAGGGTACGGAAAAACTGTTTTTT
V: TRBV13
size: -
J: TRBJ1-4
D: TRBD1

CDR3: CASSLELAVSEQYF
DNA: TGCGCCAGCAGCTTGGAACTAGCCGTATCCGAGCAGTACTTC
V: TRBV5-1
size: -
J: TRBJ2-7
D: -

CDR3: CASSEPRGSYEQYF
DNA: TGTGCCAGCAGTGAACCCCGGGGTTCCTACGAGCAGTACTTC
V: TRBV2
size: -
J: TRBJ2-7
D: -

CDR3: CASSFTPREPQHF
DNA: TGTGCCAGCAGCTTCACCCCACGGGAGCCCCAGCATTTT
V: TRBV7-2
size: -
J: TRBJ1-5
D: -

CDR3: CASSSRTFPSTDTQYF
DNA: TGTGCCAGCAGTTCCCGGACATTTCCTAGCACAGATACGCAGTATTTT
V: TRBV27
size: once
J: TRBJ2-3
D: -

CDR3: CASSPPGFYGYTF
DNA: TGTGCCAGCAGCCCTCCGGGGTTCTATGGCTACACCTTC
V: TRBV4-2
size: -
J: TRBJ1-2
D: -

CDR3: CASSAYGTGVNTGELFF
DNA: TGTGCCAGCAGTGCGTACGGGACAGGGGTTAACACCGGGGAGCTGTTTTTT
V: TRBV6-1
size: -
J: TRBJ2-2
D: TRBD1

CDR3: CASSLALRDSDEQFF
DNA: TGTGCCAGCAGCTTAGCTCTCCGGGACAGCGATGAGCAGTTCTTC
V: TRBV7-9
size: -
J: TRBJ2-1
D: TRBD1